The 14 T cell receptor beta chains listed next were all sequenced from one sample in a study of blood T cell repertoires in COVID-19. TCRdb's copy holds only in-frame clones and misses some; the assay was immunoSEQ multiplex PCR. The data show about 240,000 clones, with more than 75% seen just once and roughly 8.2% held by the top ten. The sample taken for sequencing was peripheral blood. The receptor set was obtained from a woman older than 75 with COVID-19, enrolled during active disease.

The genes are TRBV6-5 and TRBJ1-2, with 9 bases matching TRBD1. The CDR3 sequence is 15 residues long. Losses at the gene ends were 7 bases for V and 8 bases for J; bases not matched to a gene: 14. CDR1 is MNHEY, CDR2 SVGAGI, per germline. The CDR3: CASNPRGGQGWGYTF. CDR3 in DNA: TGTGCCAGCAACCCCCGAGGGGGACAGGGTTGGGGCTACACCTTC.

The table lists this clone with a few counts. The V and J genes are TRBV5-1 and TRBJ2-7; no firm D call. From germline, CDR1 is SGHRS and CDR2 YFSETQ. The CDR3 runs to 8 residues. CDR3 in amino acids: CASSEQYF. CDR3 DNA: TGCGCTTCATCCGAGCAGTACTTC.

This chain links TRBV7-2 with TRBJ2-3; maybe TRBD2 (5 bases). The CDR3 spans 18 residues. CDR1 and CDR2 from the germline V gene are SGHTA and FQGNSA. V was cut by 6 bases and J by 0 bases, with 22 bases left in between. CDR3 bases: TGTGCCAGCAGACTAGTTCGGGCGGCTAGCTATAGCACAGATACGCAGTATTTT. Its translation is CASRLVRAASYSTDTQYF.

The chain combines TRBV6-2 or TRBV6-3 with TRBJ2-2; D is unclear. The CDR3 length is 11 residues. V shed 6 bases and J shed 9 bases, with 8 bases lying between them. Germline-derived CDR1 and CDR2 are MNHEY and SVGEGT. DNA for the CDR3: TGTGCCAGCAGCACAATCAGGGAGCTGTTTTTT. It specifies CASSTIRELFF.

This clone was seen only a few times. The genes are TRBV19 and TRBJ2-7; 11 nucleotides agree with TRBD1. Germline CDR1 LNHDA, CDR2 SQIVND (reference sequence). The J segment lost 4 bases and the V segment lost 5 bases, leaving 7 bases of the junction unmatched. The CDR3 contains 15 residues. The CDR3 DNA follows: TGTGCCAGTAGTTCAGCGGGACAGGGGGTTTACGAGCAGTACTTC. The encoded protein is CASSSAGQGVYEQYF.

The chain carries TRBV5-1 and TRBJ2-1, with D perhaps matching TRBD1 or TRBD2 (5 bases each). CDR3 length: 13 amino acids. Germline V gene lookup returns CDR1 SGHRS and CDR2 YFSETQ. V lost 4 bases, J lost 7 bases, and 12 bases lay in between. CDR3 in DNA: TGCGCCAGCAGCCTGGGGGTCGGGAATGAGCAGTTCTTC. Translated: CASSLGVGNEQFF.

The gene calls are TRBV7-2 and TRBJ2-5; TRBD2 agrees at 10 bases. Per the germline V gene, CDR1 is SGHTA and CDR2 is FQGNSA. The CDR3 has 15 amino acids. Trimming cost V 4 bases and J 1 base; bases outside gene matches: 3. In DNA form, the CDR3 reads TGTGCCAGCAGCTACGGACTAGCGGCCCAAGAGACCCAGTACTTC. Amino acids: CASSYGLAAQETQYF.

This clone was detected only once. The rearrangement uses TRBV5-1 and TRBJ2-5; 13 positions match TRBD2. The germline V gene has CDR1 SGHRS and CDR2 YFSETQ. The trim removed 4 bases at V and 3 bases at J, leaving 3 bases unmatched. This CDR3 contains 15 residues. Written as DNA, the CDR3 is TGCGCCAGCAGCCCAACTAGCGGGGGGGAAGAGACCCAGTACTTC. Residues: CASSPTSGGEETQYF.

The V call is TRBV5-1, the J call TRBJ2-6; D not resolved. The germline V gene has CDR1 SGHRS and CDR2 YFSETQ. The CDR3 sequence is 14 residues long. The V end was cut by 3 bases, the J end by 0 bases, with 4 bases between. CDR3 sequence reads: CASSSISGANVLTF. As DNA, the CDR3 is TGCGCCAGCAGCTCAATCTCTGGGGCCAACGTCCTGACTTTC.

This rearrangement joins TRBV4-2 to TRBJ2-1; TRBD2 aligns across 14 bases. CDR3 size: 19 residues. Germline lookup yields CDR1 LGHNA and CDR2 YNFKEQ. V was clipped by 2 bases and J by 1 base; unmatched bases: 7. For the CDR3, the DNA is TGTGCCAGCAGCCAACCGGGACTAGCGGGAGCCCTTTCCTACAATGAGCAGTTCTTC. It codes for CASSQPGLAGALSYNEQFF.

The chain employs TRBV14 and TRBJ2-1; D is perhaps TRBD2 (5 bases). Germline lookup yields CDR1 SGHDN and CDR2 FVKESK. This CDR3 has 15 amino acids. Trimming left V 4 bases short and J 12 bases short, with 22 bases between. This CDR3 is CASSPRTGWRMRQFF. As DNA, the CDR3 is TGTGCCAGCAGCCCTAGGACTGGATGGAGGATGCGGCAGTTCTTC.

The chain combines TRBV2 with TRBJ2-1, with a tentative D call TRBD2 (5 bases). The CDR3 loop spans 14 amino acids. Trimming removed 6 bases from V and 2 bases from J, with 11 bases in between. CDR1 is SNHLY and CDR2 is FYNNEI in the germline V gene. CDR3 nucleotide sequence: TGTGCCAGCAGAGCGGCAGGAACCTACAATGAGCAGTTCTTC. This encodes CASRAAGTYNEQFF.

This clone has just one count. V and J are TRBV20-1 and TRBJ1-1; D uncertain. This CDR3 comprises 11 residues. V was cut by 4 bases and J by 3 bases, with 6 bases left in between. CDR1 is DFQATT, CDR2 SNEGSKA, per germline (reference sequence). The CDR3 DNA is TGCAGTGCTACCCCCGACACTGAAGCTTTCTTT. It is translated as CSATPDTEAFF.

The CDR3 spells CARTHHQQGYSPLHF. The CDR3 nucleotides read TGTGCCAGGACCCACCACCAACAGGGTTATTCACCCCTCCACTTT. The V gene is TRBV2, the J gene TRBJ1-6, with D possibly matching TRBD1 (6 bases). The germline V gene encodes CDR1 SNHLY and CDR2 FYNNEI. This CDR3 is built from 15 residues. The germline V and J ends were trimmed by 9 bases and 8 bases, with 20 bases remaining between them.